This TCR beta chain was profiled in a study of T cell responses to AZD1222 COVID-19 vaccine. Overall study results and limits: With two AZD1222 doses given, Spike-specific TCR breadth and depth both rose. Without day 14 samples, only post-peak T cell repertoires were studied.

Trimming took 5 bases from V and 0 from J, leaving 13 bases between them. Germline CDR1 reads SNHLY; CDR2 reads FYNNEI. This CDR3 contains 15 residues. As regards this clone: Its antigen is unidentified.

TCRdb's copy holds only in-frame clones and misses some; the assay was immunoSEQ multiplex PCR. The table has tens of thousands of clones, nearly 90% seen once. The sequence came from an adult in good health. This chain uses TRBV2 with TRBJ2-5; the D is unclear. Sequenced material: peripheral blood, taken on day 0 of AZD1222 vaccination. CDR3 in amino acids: CASSNPGQYQETQYF. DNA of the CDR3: TGTGCCAGCAGTAATCCCGGGCAATACCAAGAGACCCAGTACTTC.